The clone carrying this T cell receptor beta chain was picked up many times. Its target is unknown. With 1 base removed from V and 0 bases from J, the gap between germline ends came to 9 bases. CDR1 LGHNA and CDR2 YSLEER come from the germline V gene. This CDR3 spans 15 amino acids. Preparing the TCRbeta library involved the use of unique molecular identifiers. TCRdb reprocessed the PCR reads via MiXCR and lists one record per CDR3 protein. The sample gives 150,000 to 250,000 distinct CDR3 sequences, 5% to 7.5% of which show up once; 4.5% is in the top ten. This sample stems from a study of T-cell reconstitution after alpha-beta-depleted transplantation in children. Study-level results: The study traced high day-60 TCRbeta diversity in some patients to surviving recipient T cells and thymic progenitors.

The V call is TRBV4-3, the J call TRBJ1-1; D uncertain. The source material was PBMCs, sampled before TCRalphabeta/CD19-depleted stem cell transplant. The clonotype comes from a girl under three years old with combined immunodeficiency, due to receive a stem cell transplant. CDR3 region: CASSQARRLNTEAFF. CDR3 coding DNA: TGCGCCAGCAGCCAAGCGCGCAGACTGAACACTGAAGCTTTCTTT.